Reported below is one T cell receptor beta chain. Its matching antigen is unknown. The data stem from a study of T cells after yellow fever vaccination. Conversion of TCR transcripts into cDNA relied on 5'RACE template switching, which added a universal primer site and UMIs. TCRdb redid the calling of the 5' RACE reads with MiXCR, one entry per CDR3 protein. The profile shows about 630,000 distinct CDR3 sequences, approximately 13% of them singletons. Study conclusions and caveats: Few clonotypes appeared in both CD4 and CD8 compartments. Post-booster repertoires again held most primary-vaccination clones (approximately 96% CD4, about 88% CD8). Repertoires obtained by FACS sorting could include abundant clonotypes that entered as contaminants from the bulk population.

This sequence originates from a man aged 25 to 40 who received the YFV17D yellow fever vaccine. Specimen: PBMCs, collected on the day of the yellow fever booster vaccination.

CDR3 residues: CASSQGRGINNEKLFF. The CDR3 DNA reads as TGCGCCAGCAGCCAAGGGCGGGGGATTAATAATGAAAAACTGTTTTTT. The rearrangement joins TRBV4-3 to TRBJ1-4; perhaps TRBD1 as D (5 bases). V gave up 1 base and J gave up 4 bases, with 13 bases separating them. CDR3 size: 16 residues. CDR1 and CDR2 (germline): LGHNA, YSLEER.